The 24 T cell receptor beta chains listed next were all sequenced from one sample in a study of T cells after yellow fever vaccination. TCRdb re-called the 5' RACE reads with MiXCR, one entry per CDR3 protein. This table has under 55,000 distinct CDR3 sequences, less than 8% appearing once. The sequenced sample was CD8+ T cells not binding an NS4B(214-222) dextramer, sorted from PBMCs, obtained about 41 days after the first yellow fever vaccination. These receptors came from a man aged 18 to 29 who received the YFV17D yellow fever vaccine.

This clonotype was recorded at least ten times. This chain links TRBV4-1 with TRBJ1-5, with 8 bases lining up with TRBD1. After removal of 1 base from V and 0 bases from J, the junction contained 8 bases not matched to a gene. The CDR3 is 18 residues long. Germline-derived CDR1 and CDR2 are MGHRA and YSYEKL. CDR3: CASSQVGQGEFSNQPQHF. DNA for the CDR3: TGCGCCAGCAGCCAAGTTGGACAGGGCGAATTTAGCAATCAGCCCCAGCATTTT.

The chain is built from TRBV3-1 and TRBJ2-2, with TRBD2 matching over 7 bases. Germline V CDR1 and CDR2: LGHDT, YNNKEL (reference sequence). The CDR3 totals 15 residues. The V gene end was trimmed by 11 bases and the J gene end by 0 bases; junction bases not matched to a gene: 9. The CDR3 nucleotides read TGTGCCTGCTGCTCGAGCGGGGCGAACACCGGGGAGCTGTTTTTT. Its translation: CACCSSGANTGELFF.

This rearrangement joins TRBV5-1 to TRBJ1-1; D might be TRBD1 (6 bases). Germline CDR1 and CDR2: SGHRS and YFSETQ. This CDR3 has 15 residues. V gave up 0 bases and J gave up 2 bases, with 11 bases separating them. As DNA, the CDR3 is TGCGCCAGCAGCTTGGAAGGGGGGCTTAACACTGAAGCTTTCTTT. The encoded protein is CASSLEGGLNTEAFF.

This clonotype showed up many times. V is TRBV12-3 or TRBV12-4 and J is TRBJ1-2; D remains ambiguous. This CDR3 is 13 amino acids long. V lost 5 bases, J lost 2 bases, and 9 bases lay in between. The CDR3 region has the DNA TGTGCCAGCAGTCCCACGCTCAACTATGGCTACACCTTC. Protein product: CASSPTLNYGYTF.

This clonotype was recorded at least ten times. This chain joins TRBV12-3 or TRBV12-4 and TRBJ1-5; no clear D gene. Trimming took off 6 bases at V and 4 bases at J, with 7 bases between the two ends. The CDR3 covers 12 residues. The CDR3 DNA reads TGTGCCAGCAGCGAAGGGAATCAGCCCCAGCATTTT. Translation gives CASSEGNQPQHF.

The chain is built from TRBV7-9 and TRBJ2-1; D is undetermined. CDR1 SEHNR and CDR2 FQNEAQ come from the germline V gene (reference sequence). V lost 5 bases, J lost 8 bases, and 10 bases lay in between. The CDR3 has 12 amino acids. The CDR3: CASSIRTDEQFF. In DNA, the CDR3 is TGTGCCAGCAGCATACGTACGGATGAGCAGTTCTTC. Filled out from reference TRBV7-9 and TRBJ2-1, the complete variable domain reads DTGVSQNPRHKITKRGQNVTFRCDPISEHNRLYWYRQTLGQGPEFLTYFQNEAQLEKSRLLSDRFSAERPKGSFSTLEIQRTEQGDSAMYLCASSIRTDEQFFGPGTRLTVL.

By share of the sample, this clonotype is medium-sized (0.01 to 0.1%). The chain has TRBV18 and TRBJ1-5, with D unclear. The CDR3 is 16 residues long. Trimming removed 3 bases at V and 0 bases at J, with 12 bases between. Germline values: CDR1 KGHSH, CDR2 LQKENI. CDR3 nucleotides: TGTGCCAGCTCACCCTCCGGACGGTATAGCAATCAGCCCCAGCATTTT. This encodes CASSPSGRYSNQPQHF. Looking up the rest from reference TRBV18 and TRBJ1-5 gives the full variable domain: NAGVMQNPRHLVRRRGQEARLRCSPMKGHSHVYWYRQLPEEGLKFMVYLQKENIIDESGMPKERFSAEFPKEGPSILRIQQVVRGDSAAYFCASSPSGRYSNQPQHFGDGTRLSIL.

This clonotype was observed at least ten times. The chain joins TRBV24-1 to TRBJ2-1, with 7 bases that match TRBD2. The V segment lost 3 bases and the J segment 7 bases; nucleotides outside the gene matches: 11. The CDR3 is 16 amino acids. The germline V gene has CDR1 KGHDR and CDR2 SFDVKD. CDR3 nucleotides: TGTGCCACCAGTGATGTGAAGGGGAGGGTGTCAAATGAGCAGTTCTTC. It translates to CATSDVKGRVSNEQFF.

The rearrangement links TRBV4-1 to TRBJ1-1, with D unresolved. The length of the CDR3 is 14 residues. V lost 0 bases, J lost 1 base, and 6 bases lay in between. In germline, CDR1 is MGHRA, CDR2 YSYEKL. The CDR3 region has the DNA TGCGCCAGCAGCCAAGACCGGGAGAACACTGAAGCTTTCTTT. This gives the protein CASSQDRENTEAFF.

This clonotype was observed a few times. The V call is TRBV9, the J call TRBJ2-4; D possibly matches TRBD1 or TRBD2 (7 bases each). This CDR3 contains 17 residues. Trimming cost V 4 bases and J 3 bases, with 20 bases left between them. Germline assignment: CDR1 SGDLS and CDR2 YYNGEE. CDR3 in amino acids: CASSPGGGGRGKNIQYF. CDR3 DNA sequence: TGTGCCAGCAGCCCAGGGGGGGGCGGTCGTGGCAAAAACATTCAGTACTTC. Variable domain in full (rest from reference TRBV9 and TRBJ2-4): DSGVTQTPKHLITATGQRVTLRCSPRSGDLSVYWYQQSLDQGLQFLIQYYNGEERAKGNILERFSAQQFPDLHSELNLSSLELGDSALYFCASSPGGGGRGKNIQYFGAGTRLSVL.

This clonotype has ten or more counts. CDR3 coding DNA: TGTGCCATCAGAGCAGACAGCTACAATGAGCAGTTCTTC. Its translation is CAIRADSYNEQFF. The V and J genes are TRBV10-3 and TRBJ2-1, with TRBD1 as a possible D gene (5 bases). Germline lookup yields CDR1 ENHRY and CDR2 SYGVKD. V was pared by 6 bases and J by 3 bases, with 9 bases between. The CDR3 is made up of 13 amino acids.

This clonotype was counted only a few times. The CDR3 DNA is TGCAGCGTACAGGGTAACTATGGCTACACCTTC. Protein product: CSVQGNYGYTF. The chain recombines TRBV29-1 with TRBJ1-2, with D maybe TRBD1 (6 bases). The V and J ends lost 6 bases and 1 base respectively, with 6 bases between them. CDR3 size: 11 residues. Looked up from germline, CDR1 is SQVTM and CDR2 is ANQGSEA. Looking up the rest from reference TRBV29-1 and TRBJ1-2 gives the full variable domain: SAVISQKPSRDICQRGTSLTIQCQVDSQVTMMFWYRQQPGQSLTLIATANQGSEATYESGFVIDKFPISRPNLTFSTLTVSNMSPEDSSIYLCSVQGNYGYTFGSGTRLTVV.

With respect to this clonotype: A much larger clone differs from this one at a single base, so this may be a read error. The V and J genes are TRBV20-1 and TRBJ2-7; D possibly corresponds to TRBD1 (6 bases). The CDR3 is 16 amino acids. The germline CDR1 and CDR2 sequences are DFQATT and SNEGSKA (reference sequence). The CDR3 DNA sequence: TGCTGTGCTAGTCGACCGGGCCCCAGGGGAGTAGCAGAGCAGTACGTC. Protein product: CCASRPGPRGVAEQYV.

This clonotype was seen a few times. The chain combines TRBV4-1 with TRBJ1-5; D gene unclear. The CDR3 spans 16 residues. Germline lookup yields CDR1 MGHRA and CDR2 YSYEKL. V lost 0 bases and J lost 0, with 9 bases in between. CDR3 coding DNA: TGCGCCAGCAGCCAAGACCCCGCTTATAGCAATCAGCCCCAGCATTTT. Its translation: CASSQDPAYSNQPQHF.

This clonotype has more than one count but fewer than ten. The chain uses TRBV29-1 and TRBJ2-5; weak D call: TRBD1 (5 bases). Trimming pared 2 bases from V and 5 bases from J, leaving 15 bases between. The CDR3 loop spans 14 amino acids. Germline V gene lookup returns CDR1 SQVTM and CDR2 ANQGSEA. The CDR3 DNA reads as TGCAGCGTTGAAAGGGCAGGGCTGGGGGAGACCCAGTACTTC. Translated: CSVERAGLGETQYF.

V and J are TRBV28 and TRBJ2-7; D is uncertain. The V and J ends lost 5 bases and 6 bases respectively, with 14 bases between them. CDR3 length equals 13 residues. The germline CDR1 and CDR2 sequences are MDHEN and SYDVKM. The CDR3 bases are TGTGCCAGCAGTCCCATTCAGGCTGGCGAGCAGTACGTC. Translating it yields CASSPIQAGEQYV.

This clonotype was seen a handful of times. The genes are TRBV6-2 or TRBV6-3 and TRBJ2-5, with D tentatively TRBD1 (6 bases). V was cut by 9 bases and J by 0 bases, with 20 bases left in between. The CDR3 contains 16 residues. The V gene's germline CDR1 is MNHEY and CDR2 SVGEGT. The CDR3: CASQPLEDSHQETQYF. The DNA of the CDR3 is TGTGCCAGTCAGCCTCTTGAGGACAGTCACCAAGAGACCCAGTACTTC.

This clonotype was seen many times. The chain joins TRBV4-2 to TRBJ2-7; TRBD2 matches 13 bases. Germline CDR1 reads LGHNA; CDR2 reads YNFKEQ. V shed 3 bases and J 4 bases; nucleotides not matched to a gene: 3. The CDR3 runs to 15 residues. The CDR3 sequence: CASSQETSGGYEQYF. The CDR3 DNA reads as TGTGCCAGCAGCCAGGAGACTAGCGGGGGGTACGAGCAGTACTTC.

This rearrangement joins TRBV5-6 to TRBJ1-1; 10 bases are a match to TRBD1. The CDR3 covers 16 residues. V was clipped by 2 bases and J by 5 bases; unmatched bases: 9. Germline assignment: CDR1 SGHDT and CDR2 YYEEEE. In DNA form, the CDR3 reads TGTGCCAGCAGCTTTCGACAGGGGGCTGCGGGAACTGAAGCTTTCTTT. Amino acids: CASSFRQGAAGTEAFF.

This clonotype was seen only a few times. The chain's CDR3 is CASRESALHVTQYF. DNA of the CDR3: TGTGCCAGCAGGGAAAGCGCCCTCCACGTCACGCAGTATTTT. This chain joins TRBV5-4 and TRBJ2-3; D unclear. Germline values: CDR1 SGHNT, CDR2 YYREEE (reference sequence). CDR3 length: 14 residues. Trimming pared 5 bases from V and 9 bases from J, leaving 19 bases between.

This clonotype occurred many times. The chain employs TRBV14 and TRBJ2-2; no clear D. With 1 base removed from V and 0 bases from J, the gap between germline ends came to 9 bases. This CDR3 is built from 16 residues. The germline gives CDR1 SGHDN, CDR2 FVKESK. The CDR3 DNA follows: TGTGCCAGCAGCCAAGGACTCCACCCGAACACCGGGGAGCTGTTTTTT. Amino acids: CASSQGLHPNTGELFF.

The V gene is TRBV4-2, the J gene TRBJ2-5, with D maybe TRBD2 (5 bases). Germline V gene lookup returns CDR1 LGHNA and CDR2 YNFKEQ. The CDR3 spans 15 residues. V lost 0 bases, J lost 7 bases, and 15 bases lay in between. This chain's CDR3 is CASSQDLGVWVTQYF. CDR3 DNA: TGTGCCAGCAGCCAAGACCTCGGGGTTTGGGTGACCCAGTACTTC.

This clonotype was found many times. The chain couples TRBV7-2 to TRBJ2-7; unclear D gene. CDR1 is SGHTA and CDR2 is FQGNSA in the germline V gene. The CDR3 is made up of 12 amino acids. V gave up 1 base and J gave up 3 bases, with 4 bases separating them. The CDR3 sequence is CASSLGDYEQYF. CDR3 sequence (DNA): TGTGCCAGCAGCTTAGGGGACTACGAGCAGTACTTC. The full variable domain, rest sourced from reference TRBV7-2 and TRBJ2-7, is GAGVSQSPSNKVTEKGKDVELRCDPISGHTALYWYRQSLGQGLEFLIYFQGNSAPDKSGLPSDRFSAERTGGSVSTLTIQRTQQEDSAVYLCASSLGDYEQYFGPGTRLTVT.

This clonotype has only a few counts. The rearrangement uses TRBV29-1 and TRBJ1-2; no firm D call. CDR3 length: 14 residues. Germline lookup yields CDR1 SQVTM and CDR2 ANQGSEA. V was clipped by 3 bases and J by 5 bases, with 16 bases between them. The CDR3, as DNA: TGCAGCGTTGATTTGACCGGCCCGATTTATGGCTACACCTTC. Translating it yields CSVDLTGPIYGYTF.